A single T cell receptor (beta chain) is shown here with its context. Its antigen remains unidentified. This CDR3 region has 14 residues. Looked up from germline, CDR1 is MNHEY and CDR2 is SVGEGT. V lost 7 bases and J lost 3; bases outside the gene matches: 7. The source of the sample is a study of T cells in Graves' hyperthyroidism and ophthalmopathy. Study outcomes and limitations: Prediction of ophthalmopathy progression came a median roughly 6.4 months pre-onset.

Amplification of TCR beta CDR3 regions used RNA as the template. HTBI primers drove first-round RT-PCR of the TCR CDR3. Each CDR3 protein gets one entry after TCRdb re-called the multiplex PCR reads with MiXCR. The sample comprises hundreds of thousands of distinct CDR3 sequences, 16% of which are singletons, and about 17% rests with the top ten. Orbital computed tomography, thyroid ultrasound, serum thyroxine and TRAb, and clinical symptoms together informed the diagnoses. Input material: blood. The sequence was obtained from a woman aged 18-35 years with Graves' hyperthyroidism. This chain links TRBV6-2 or TRBV6-3 with TRBJ1-2, with 8 bases lining up with TRBD1. CDR3 bases: TGTGCCAGCACCGAGCAGGACAGGGACTATGGCTACACCTTC. Translating it yields CASTEQDRDYGYTF.